This T cell receptor (beta chain) is from a study of cytomegalovirus exposure and HLA in healthy donors. The germline CDR1 and CDR2 sequences are MNHEY and SVGAGI. After removal of 0 bases from V and 5 bases from J, the junction contained 5 bases not matched to a gene. CDR3 size: 15 residues. PCR involved 60 Vbeta and 13 Jbeta primers. Profiling relied on immunoSEQ multiplex PCR, and the TCRdb table lists in-frame clones only, not all of them. The repertoire holds about 230,000 clones, with 70% to 80% as singletons. The chain carries TRBV6-5 and TRBJ2-5; 8 bases fit TRBD2. This receptor was obtained from a woman aged 55-70 years in good health and CMV-seropositive. Sequenced sample: PBMCs. For the CDR3, the DNA is TGTGCCAGCAGTTACTCGGGACTAGGATCGGAGACCCAGTACTTC. Amino acids: CASSYSGLGSETQYF.